This T cell receptor beta chain was captured by sequencing in a study of Ad26.COV2.S vaccination and SARS-CoV-2 variants. As regards this clone: Its antigen is undetermined.

The CDR3 runs to 16 residues. Looked up from germline, CDR1 is LNHDA and CDR2 is SQIVND (reference sequence). V was pared by 5 bases and J by 2 bases, with 16 bases between. TCRdb's copy holds only in-frame clones and misses some; the assay was immunoSEQ multiplex PCR. Among a few hundred thousand clones, around 82% were seen once, and the ten largest hold 7.4%. Treatment noted: around 19 received Ad26.COV2.S at low or high dose, single or two shots; roughly five received placebo; per-sample allocation not given. Day 63 following the first vaccine or placebo injection was when the samples were taken. Boston provided a donor who was an adult aged 18-55 years. Study-wide points: Vaccinated and placebo-treated recipients had similar non-spike TCR breadth.

Sequenced material: peripheral blood, taken in a trial of Ad26.COV2.S vaccine versus placebo. The sequence was obtained from a person aged 18-65 years who received the Ad26.COV2.S COVID-19 vaccine or a placebo. This sequence joins TRBV19 and TRBJ1-5; the D is unclear. For the CDR3, the DNA is TGTGCCAGTAGTCCACCGCTGGGGAGTGGCAATCAGCCCCAGCATTTT. It encodes CASSPPLGSGNQPQHF.